This record looks at one TCR beta chain sequence and its context. This receptor's antigen is unknown. No much larger clone is present one base from it, and per-base qualities are unavailable. This entry is derived from a study of vaccination effects on CD4 cells after COVID-19 (dated by TCRdb to 2021 to 2024). In terms of the full investigation: Two doses of either the BNT162b2 or the mRNA-1273 mRNA SARS-CoV-2 vaccine were administered to participants. In both COVID-19 convalescent patients and infection-naive vaccine recipients, the study compared SARS-CoV-2 spike-specific CD4+ TCR repertoires from before mRNA vaccination with those from after it. A total of 10 COVID-19 convalescent patients and 4 SARS-CoV-2-naive healthy vaccine recipients were included in the full study. The Oncomine TCR Beta short-read assay on an Illumina iSeq 100 was used to sequence cultures from other donors in the study. Overall study results and their limits: The study was limited by a small number of convalescent patients and lacked early post-infection timepoints. Among healthy vaccine recipients, nearly all vaccine-induced clones were SARS-CoV-2 mono-reactive, and just 1 of 255 was cross-reactive with common cold coronaviruses. Marked clonal contraction was observed in both infection-induced and vaccine-induced clones at late post-vaccination timepoints, consistent with waning T cell responses.

The ViraFEST assay stimulated PBMC with viral peptide pools and then used TCR sequencing to identify antigen-specific CD4+ T cell clonotypes by expansion. After approximately eleven days of culture, CD4+ T cells were isolated with the EasySep CD4+ T cell isolation kit. None of the healthy vaccine recipients had a prior SARS-CoV-2 infection, which was confirmed by nucleocapsid antibody tests that came back negative both before and after vaccination. A few million PBMC per well were cultured with around 10 ug/ml peptides in IMDM containing 5% human AB serum, approximately 9.1 IU/ml IL-2 and gentamicin. On days 3 and 7, half of the culture medium was replaced with fresh IL-2-containing medium. Unless noted otherwise, every peptide stimulation condition was grown in triplicate wells. PBMC were separated from whole blood using Ficoll-Paque Plus gradient centrifugation and were then either cryopreserved at -140C or used fresh. Overlapping peptide pools spanned the spike proteins of SARS-CoV-2 and the common cold coronaviruses HCoV-NL63, HCoV-OC43 and HCoV-229E. Genomic DNA was extracted from cultured CD4+ T cells with the QIAamp micro DNA kit.

The library came from the immunoSEQ multiplex PCR assay. DNA from the CD4+ T cells that had been cultured and isolated underwent TCR beta CDR3 sequencing. Under the source paper's analysis protocol: Non-productive TCR sequences were removed, reads were trimmed to the CDR3 region, and CDR3s of at least 7 amino acids were retained. Antigen-specific clonotypes were identified with the MANAFEST web app by comparing expansion in peptide wells against reference cultures. To be called positive, a clone needed expansion at FDR<0.05 compared with the reference and with all other wells, an odds ratio greater than 5, and a frequency greater than 0.1% in two replicate wells. Clonotypes significantly expanded in SARS-CoV-2 spike wells and in at least one common cold coronavirus spike condition were defined as cross-reactive. Levenshtein distance calculated with the stringdist R package was used to assess CDR3 similarity, and unrooted trees were constructed with ape in R 3.6.1. This is the immuneACCESS table as TCRdb keeps it, with only in-frame sequences that have V and J called. A part of the clones is gone; compared with another copy, unresolved V genes explain less than half, and the rest is unexplained. Clonal size and the V and J genes are those of that table, whereas D and trimming came from the DNA. Across this sample there are under 30,000 clones, with approximately 70% seen only once. The biggest ten clones account for 22% of the sample.

From the cysteine through the phenylalanine, the CDR3 covers 14 amino acids. CDR3 DNA is the only sequence kept; it has 42 bases, read in frame from the first base. From a lookup of the germline V gene (reference sequence), CDR1 and CDR2 are SGHKS and YYEKEE. Germline trimming amounts to 4 bases on V and 1 base on J, with 3 as the count of junction bases outside the gene matches. This clonotype was obtained from a human donor who received a COVID-19 vaccine. The sequence is built from TRBV5-5 and TRBJ1-1, with 8 junctional bases fitting TRBD1. The source material was CD4+ T cells from PBMCs cultured with HCoV-NL63 spike peptides, sampled before COVID-19 vaccination. The label giving this sample's cell subset or site can be read as: HCoV-NL63 spike overlapping peptide pool stimulation. CDR3 sequence: CASSAGTGNTEAFF. Read as DNA, the sequence is TGTGCCAGCAGCGCCGGGACAGGGAACACTGAAGCTTTCTTT.